This passage covers 17 T cell receptor beta chains from one sample sequenced in a study of T cell responses to AZD1222 COVID-19 vaccine. The repertoire was sequenced with immunoSEQ multiplex PCR; TCRdb's copy has only in-frame clones and lacks some. This table holds 70,000 or so clones, roughly four fifths found once. The sample consisted of peripheral blood, taken 28 days after the second AZD1222 dose. These receptors were taken from an adult who received the AZD1222 COVID-19 vaccine.

This clone appeared once. The rearrangement links TRBV11-2 to TRBJ2-7, with 9 bases lining up with TRBD1. V lost 8 bases to trimming and J lost 4 bases; unmatched junction nucleotides: 12. Per the germline V gene, CDR1 is SGHAT and CDR2 is FQNNGV. The length of the CDR3 is 15 residues. This CDR3 reads CASLLSQGARYEQYF. The DNA of the CDR3 is TGTGCCAGCTTATTATCACAGGGGGCGCGGTACGAGCAGTACTTC.

The V and J genes are TRBV5-1 and TRBJ2-2, with D possibly being TRBD2 (6 bases). The CDR3 has 16 amino acids. V was cut by 0 bases and J by 5 bases, with 14 bases left in between. Germline-derived CDR1 and CDR2 are SGHRS and YFSETQ. Written as DNA, the CDR3 is TGCGCCAGCAGCTTGGCCGGGACGGAGGGGACCGGGGAGCTGTTTTTT. Translated: CASSLAGTEGTGELFF.

The genes are TRBV3-1 (or the pseudogene TRBV3-2) and TRBJ2-3; D gene uncertain. Trimming removed 3 bases from V and 6 bases from J, with 16 bases in between. The germline V gene encodes CDR1 LGHDT and CDR2 YNNKEL (reference sequence). The CDR3 covers 15 residues. The CDR3, as DNA: TGTGCCAGCAGCCACCCGTTGGGGTTCGGCGATACGCAGTATTTT. This translates into CASSHPLGFGDTQYF.

The chain has TRBV2 and TRBJ2-7, with D perhaps matching TRBD1 (5 bases). Germline-derived CDR1 and CDR2 are SNHLY and FYNNEI. The CDR3 is 15 residues long. Trimming removed 4 bases at V and 5 bases at J, with 18 bases between. CDR3 residues: CASSGAGLLGDEQYF. CDR3 nucleotides: TGTGCCAGCAGTGGGGCAGGGCTATTAGGCGACGAGCAGTACTTC.

V gene TRBV4-1 combines with J gene TRBJ1-2; possible D gene TRBD1, 6 bases. CDR3 length: 16 residues. V lost 6 bases and J 0 bases, leaving 17 bases between the germline ends. Per the germline V gene, CDR1 is MGHRA and CDR2 is YSYEKL. CDR3 DNA: TGCGCCAGCAGGCAACCCCGGGACAACGCTAACTATGGCTACACCTTC. It yields the protein CASRQPRDNANYGYTF.

This clone was detected ten times or more. The genes are TRBV4-3 and TRBJ2-5; no definite D call. The CDR3 has 16 residues. Trimming cost V 0 bases and J 5 bases, with 16 bases left between them. Germline V CDR1 and CDR2: LGHNA, YSLEER. Here the CDR3 reads CASSQDRGSARETQYF. DNA for the CDR3: TGCGCCAGCAGCCAAGATCGAGGCAGCGCGAGGGAGACCCAGTACTTC.

This clone appeared a few times. The chain links TRBV29-1 to TRBJ1-1; tentatively, D is TRBD1 (5 bases). The CDR3 consists of 11 residues. V shed 8 bases and J shed 5 bases, with 12 bases lying between them. The germline CDR1 and CDR2 sequences are SQVTM and ANQGSEA. CDR3 loop: CSTWGGTEAFF. Here the CDR3 DNA reads TGCAGCACCTGGGGGGGAACTGAAGCTTTCTTT. Variable domain in full (rest from reference TRBV29-1 and TRBJ1-1): SAVISQKPSRDICQRGTSLTIQCQVDSQVTMMFWYRQQPGQSLTLIATANQGSEATYESGFVIDKFPISRPNLTFSTLTVSNMSPEDSSIYLCSTWGGTEAFFGQGTRLTVV.

DNA for the CDR3: TGTGCCAGCAGCCTCAGGACCGGGACAGGGTCCTCGGGTGCCTACAATGAGCAGTTCTTC. Translated, it gives CASSLRTGTGSSGAYNEQFF. The chain is built from TRBV9 and TRBJ2-1, with 9 bases aligning to TRBD1. The CDR3 has 20 residues. Germline CDR1 is SGDLS and CDR2 is YYNGEE. Unmatched junction bases numbered 19, after V lost 4 bases and J lost 2 bases.

The rearrangement joins TRBV12-3 or TRBV12-4 to TRBJ1-4, with D unresolved. The CDR3 sequence is 12 residues long. The V gene lost 6 bases and the J gene lost 8 bases, with 10 bases spanning the gap. Here the CDR3 DNA reads TGTGCCAGCAGAGTCCGCTGGGAAAAACTGTTTTTT. Translating it yields CASRVRWEKLFF.

V usage is TRBV6-4 and J usage is TRBJ1-6; D ambiguous. Germline V CDR1 and CDR2: MRHNA, SNTAGT. V lost 3 bases and J lost 10, with 13 bases in between. The CDR3 spans 14 residues. CDR3 coding DNA: TGTGCCAGCAGTGAGACCAGGAGTAGATCACCCCTCCACTTT. Encoded protein: CASSETRSRSPLHF.

This chain links TRBV7-9 with TRBJ1-6, with D possibly being TRBD1 (5 bases). The germline V and J ends were trimmed by 5 bases and 3 bases, with 14 bases remaining between them. Per the germline V gene, CDR1 is SEHNR and CDR2 is FQNEAQ (reference sequence). This CDR3 region has 16 residues. This chain's CDR3 is CASSSLGADYNSPLHF. CDR3 sequence (DNA): TGTGCCAGCAGCAGCCTTGGGGCAGACTATAATTCACCCCTCCACTTT.

This clone has more than one count but fewer than ten. The chain joins TRBV9 to TRBJ1-2, with D perhaps matching TRBD1 (6 bases). The CDR3 extends over 13 amino acids. CDR1 is SGDLS and CDR2 is YYNGEE in the germline V gene. Trimming removed 5 bases at V and 3 bases at J, with 11 bases between. CDR3 region: CASSPRGDYGYTF. The CDR3, as DNA: TGTGCCAGCAGTCCCAGGGGCGACTATGGCTACACCTTC.

The rearrangement links TRBV5-1 to TRBJ1-1; weak D call: TRBD1 (5 bases). The CDR3 consists of 16 residues. Trimming stripped 4 bases from V and 1 base from J, with 17 bases between. CDR1 SGHRS and CDR2 YFSETQ come from the germline V gene. Here the CDR3 reads CASSLENTGGNTEAFF. The CDR3 coding sequence is TGCGCCAGCAGCCTGGAAAATACAGGTGGGAACACTGAAGCTTTCTTT.

V and J are TRBV7-2 and TRBJ2-4; D perhaps matches TRBD1 (6 bases). This CDR3 comprises 15 residues. Trimming took 1 base from V and 5 from J, leaving 12 bases between them. Germline-derived CDR1 and CDR2 are SGHTA and FQGNSA. The CDR3: CASSLGGGQQNIQYF. As DNA, the CDR3 is TGTGCCAGCAGCTTAGGAGGTGGACAGCAAAACATTCAGTACTTC.

This clone was found a few times. The rearrangement links TRBV19 to TRBJ1-4, with D maybe TRBD1 (5 bases). The CDR3 spans 13 residues. V was shortened by 8 bases and J by 2 bases, with 9 bases between the two germline ends. Germline values: CDR1 LNHDA, CDR2 SQIVND (reference sequence). The CDR3 protein is CASRDSTNEKLFF. The CDR3 DNA reads as TGTGCCAGTCGAGACAGCACTAATGAAAAACTGTTTTTT.

This clone was counted only a few times. The chain combines TRBV4-2 with TRBJ2-1; TRBD2 matches 7 bases. Germline V lookup: CDR1 LGHNA, CDR2 YNFKEQ. Losses at the gene ends were 1 base for V and 4 bases for J; bases not matched to a gene: 10. The CDR3 loop spans 17 amino acids. CDR3 in DNA: TGTGCCAGCAGCCAAGGGGGCTCTCGGGGGGTTTACAATGAGCAGTTCTTC. Amino acid sequence: CASSQGGSRGVYNEQFF.

V and J are TRBV12-5 and TRBJ1-1; 7 bases are a match to TRBD1. Germline-derived CDR1 and CDR2 are LGHNT and FRNRAP. J gave up 0 bases and V 3 bases, and 7 bases lay outside the gene matches. This CDR3 has 16 residues. In DNA, the CDR3 is TGTGCTAGTGGTTTTTACAGGGGTAGTATGAACACTGAAGCTTTCTTT. Its translation: CASGFYRGSMNTEAFF. The full variable domain, rest sourced from reference TRBV12-5 and TRBJ1-1, is DARVTQTPRHKVTEMGQEVTMRCQPILGHNTVFWYRQTMMQGLELLAYFRNRAPLDDSGMPKDRFSAEMPDATLATLKIQPSEPRDSAVYFCASGFYRGSMNTEAFFGQGTRLTVV.